A selection of T cell receptor beta chains follows, all from one sample in a study of CD8 T cells in ankylosing spondylitis. One entry per CDR3 protein results from TCRdb running MiXCR on the 5' RACE reads. The data hold approximately 300,000 distinct CDR3 sequences, with less than 10% observed a single time. The source material was blood, either unsorted or a sorted T cell fraction (not recorded which). Receptor source: a male donor with ankylosing spondylitis. Both conserved end residues are part of each CDR3. Fields, in order: clone size, D gene, J gene, V gene, CDR3 DNA, CDR3 protein. A D gene is named only where the DNA matches it firmly. Size is stated for part of the rows, as once, few or many counts, or as a class when the clone is expanded.

many,TRBD1,TRBJ2-5,TRBV29-1,TGCAGCGTTGAAGATTCCCTGACAGGGGTTGAGACCCAGTACTTC,CSVEDSLTGVETQYF
NA,TRBD1,TRBJ2-7,TRBV27,TGTGCCAGCAGTCAAGGGACAGGGGGCTGGAAATCCTACGAGCAGTACTTC,CASSQGTGGWKSYEQYF
few,NA,TRBJ2-1,TRBV12-3/TRBV12-4,TGTGCCAGCAGTTTAAAGGGGACCTTCAATGAGCAGTTCTTC,CASSLKGTFNEQFF
NA,NA,TRBJ2-2,TRBV24-1,TGTGCCACCAGTGAGCCGGGACTCGGGGAGCTGTTTTTT,CATSEPGLGELFF
few,NA,TRBJ2-1,TRBV7-3,TGTGCCAGCAGCTTAGGGGCCACCATCTACAATGAGCAGTTCTTC,CASSLGATIYNEQFF
few,TRBD1,TRBJ2-7,TRBV29-1,TGCAGCGTTGACAAAGGACAGGGTACCTACGAGCAGTACTTC,CSVDKGQGTYEQYF
many,NA,TRBJ2-3,TRBV28,TGTGCCAGCAGTTCGCCCCCGGGACGGGAGCCCGATACGCAGTATTTT,CASSSPPGREPDTQYF
few,TRBD1,TRBJ2-1,TRBV29-1,TGCAGCGCCCTGGGGACAGGAGTCTACAATGAGCAGTTCTTC,CSALGTGVYNEQFF
NA,TRBD1,TRBJ2-7,TRBV5-5,TGTGCCAGCAGCTTCAGGACAGGGGGCTACGAGCAGTACTTC,CASSFRTGGYEQYF
NA,NA,TRBJ2-1,TRBV7-8,TGTGCCAGCAGCTGGAGCGGGTTTAGGAACAATGAGCAGTTCTTC,CASSWSGFRNNEQFF
many,NA,TRBJ1-1,TRBV12-3/TRBV12-4,TGTGCCAGCAGTTTAGGGAGGGGGACGAACACTGAAGCTTTCTTT,CASSLGRGTNTEAFF
NA,NA,TRBJ1-1,TRBV6-5,TGTGCCAGCAGTTTGGGGCCCCCCACTGAAGCTTTCTTT,CASSLGPPTEAFF
few,TRBD1,TRBJ2-3,TRBV5-6,TGTGCCAGCAGCCGCAGGGGGCCCGTAGATACGCAGTATTTT,CASSRRGPVDTQYF
many,NA,TRBJ2-5,TRBV7-2,TGTGCCAGCAGCTTAGCGGGCTCCCAAGAGACCCAGTACTTC,CASSLAGSQETQYF
NA,TRBD1,TRBJ1-6,TRBV27,TGTGCCAGCAGTTTCGGACAGGTTGGAACACCCCTCCACTTT,CASSFGQVGTPLHF
few,TRBD1,TRBJ2-1,TRBV5-6,TGTGCCAGCAGCTCCTACTTCTCCGTGGGGACAGCCTCCTACAATGAGCAGTTCTTC,CASSSYFSVGTASYNEQFF
NA,NA,TRBJ1-1,TRBV29-1,TGCAGCGTTGTGATGAATGAAGCTTTCTTT,CSVVMNEAFF
NA,TRBD1,TRBJ1-6,TRBV7-8,TGTGCCAGCAGTCGAGGACCAACAGGGGGCTCCTATAATTCACCCCTCCACTTT,CASSRGPTGGSYNSPLHF
few,TRBD1,TRBJ1-2,TRBV7-2,TGTGCCAGCAGCCCCGGGGGGACAGCGGGAGGATATGGCTACACCTTC,CASSPGGTAGGYGYTF
many,TRBD2,TRBJ2-1,TRBV15,TGTGCCACCAGCAGACAACTAGCGGGAGTCGAAAATGAGCAGTTCTTC,CATSRQLAGVENEQFF
many,NA,TRBJ2-1,TRBV2,TGTGCCAGCAGTGATGTTGCGGGACTCTACAATGAGCAGTTCTTC,CASSDVAGLYNEQFF
many,TRBD1,TRBJ2-3,TRBV10-3,TGTGCCATCAGCGCTACAGGGGGCGACACAGATACGCAGTATTTT,CAISATGGDTDTQYF
few,NA,TRBJ1-1,TRBV29-1,TGCAGCGTCCTGGGCCAAGGGAACACTGAAGCTTTCTTT,CSVLGQGNTEAFF
many,TRBD2,TRBJ2-1,TRBV10-3,TGTGCCACCTTAATCACGGGAGGGAGCTCCTACAATGAGCAGTTCTTC,CATLITGGSSYNEQFF
few,NA,TRBJ2-3,TRBV18,TGTGCCAGCTCACCAGTACCGACCACAGATACGCAGTATTTT,CASSPVPTTDTQYF
few,NA,TRBJ2-1,TRBV7-9,TGTGCCAGCAGGTTAAAAGTGAATGAGCAGTTCTTC,CASRLKVNEQFF
NA,NA,TRBJ2-5,TRBV7-2,TGTGCCAGCAGATTAGATATAGGGAGAGAGACCCAGTACTTC,CASRLDIGRETQYF
NA,NA,TRBJ2-4,TRBV18,TGTGCCAGCTCACCCATGGGAGATCCAAACATTCAGTACTTC,CASSPMGDPNIQYF
NA,NA,TRBJ1-5,TRBV5-1,TGCGCCAGCAGCCTCGGACCCAAAAATCAGCCCCAGCATTTT,CASSLGPKNQPQHF
many,TRBD2,TRBJ2-1,TRBV4-1,TGCGCCAGCAGCCAATCCAGCGGGAGCTCCTACAATGAGCAGTTCTTC,CASSQSSGSSYNEQFF
many,NA,TRBJ2-2,TRBV20-1,TGCAGTGCTAGATACCCGGGGGGGACAGGGCTCACCGGGGAGCTGTTTTTT,CSARYPGGTGLTGELFF
NA,TRBD2,TRBJ2-3,TRBV5-6,TGTGCCAGCAGCTCCGGGACTAGCTTAGATACGCAGTATTTT,CASSSGTSLDTQYF
many,NA,TRBJ1-5,TRBV5-1,TGCGCCAGCAGTCCGGAGGGGTCCCGAGGCAATCAGCCCCAGCATTTT,CASSPEGSRGNQPQHF